A selection of T cell receptor beta chains follows, all from one sample in a study of T cell responses to AZD1222 COVID-19 vaccine. Clones were sequenced by immunoSEQ multiplex PCR, and TCRdb holds only the in-frame ones, with some missing. The sample comprises around 60,000 clones, 75% to 95% of which are singletons, and approximately 6.3% rests with the top ten. The sample here was peripheral blood, taken 28 days after the second dose of the MenACWY control vaccine. These receptors were collected from an adult who received the MenACWY meningococcal vaccine as a control. The CDR3 runs from the conserved cysteine through the conserved F or W. D genes are given only for firm matches. Clone size is stated in some rows and not others, as once, few, many or a class when expanded.

>TRBJ2-5|.|TRBD1|TRBV7-8
TGTGCCAGCAGCCCGACGAGGGACAGGGCTAAAGAGACCCAGTACTTC
CASSPTRDRAKETQYF
>TRBJ1-1|.|.|TRBV6-5
TGTGCCAGCAGTTACACAAAACTCAGTGAAGCTTTCTTT
CASSYTKLSEAFF
>TRBJ2-6|.|.|TRBV6-2/TRBV6-3
TGTGCCAGCAGTTACTCTGGAGACTCTGGGGCCAACGTCCTGACTTTC
CASSYSGDSGANVLTF
>TRBJ1-6|.|.|TRBV28
TGTGCCAGCAGTTTACCATCTGGTGGGGCCCTCCACTTT
CASSLPSGGALHF
>TRBJ1-2|.|.|TRBV5-4
TGTGCCAGCAGCCCTCCCGGGACAAGCTATGGCTACACCTTC
CASSPPGTSYGYTF
>TRBJ2-5|once|.|TRBV5-6
TGTGCCAGCATCGACCTGTCGGACGGAAAAGAGACCCAGTACTTC
CASIDLSDGKETQYF
>TRBJ2-6|.|.|TRBV6-5
TGTGCCAGCTTAAAGACCTCTGGGGCCAACGTCCTGACTTTC
CASLKTSGANVLTF
>TRBJ1-6|.|.|TRBV7-8
TGTGCCAGCAGCTTAGGTCCTCAGAACCATTCACCCCTCCACTTT
CASSLGPQNHSPLHF
>TRBJ1-2|.|.|TRBV6-5
TGTGCCAGCAGCGCCCTGACCTCAGTCTTC
CASSALTSVF
>TRBJ2-1|.|.|TRBV7-6
TGTGCCAGCAGCTTACTCAGTGTTAAGGGGATCAATGAGCAGTTCTTC
CASSLLSVKGINEQFF
>TRBJ2-1|.|TRBD1|TRBV14
TGTGCCAGCAGCCAATTGACAGGGGGCTCTTCAAGGCCCTACAATGAGCAGTTCTTC
CASSQLTGGSSRPYNEQFF
>TRBJ1-2|.|.|TRBV5-4
TGTGCCAGCAGCTTCCCGGGGACTAATGGCTACACCTTC
CASSFPGTNGYTF
>TRBJ2-7|.|TRBD2|TRBV28
TGTGCCAGCAGACCTCTAGCGGGACCCTACGAGCAGTACTTC
CASRPLAGPYEQYF
>TRBJ1-5|.|.|TRBV6-5
TGTGCCAGCACCCAAGGGGGGGTAAGCAATCAGCCCCAGCATTTT
CASTQGGVSNQPQHF
>TRBJ2-2|.|TRBD2|TRBV9
TGTGCCAGCAGCGTTAGCGGGAGAGTCACCGGGGAGCTGTTTTTT
CASSVSGRVTGELFF
>TRBJ1-2|.|TRBD1|TRBV6-6
TGTGCCAGCAGTTACTCCGGGACAGAGAGTTGCACCTTC
CASSYSGTESCTF
>TRBJ1-1|.|.|TRBV7-4
TGTGCCAGCAGCTTAGACAGGGTAAACTCGGCGGCCAAAATGAACACTGAAGCTTTCTTT
CASSLDRVNSAAKMNTEAFF
>TRBJ2-7|.|TRBD2|TRBV27
TGTGCCAGCAGTTTACGTCTAGCGGACTCCTACGAGCAGTACTTC
CASSLRLADSYEQYF
>TRBJ2-7|once|.|TRBV29-1
TGCAGCGTTGTTCAGGGATCCCACGAGCAGTACTTC
CSVVQGSHEQYF
>TRBJ1-4|.|TRBD1|TRBV5-1
TGCGCCAGCAGCCCCCGGACAGGGGGAGTTGAAAAACTGTTTTTT
CASSPRTGGVEKLFF
>TRBJ1-4|.|.|TRBV28
TGTGCCAGCAGCCAAAGGCAGTCGACAGCCTGGGCAAAACTGTTTTTT
CASSQRQSTAWAKLFF
>TRBJ2-1|.|TRBD1|TRBV13
TGTGCCAGCAGTCTCGGGACAGGGGGCTTTGGTGAGCAGTTCTTC
CASSLGTGGFGEQFF
>TRBJ1-5|.|.|TRBV19
TGTGCCACCGCAGGTTATAGCAATCAGCCCCAGCATTTT
CATAGYSNQPQHF
>TRBJ1-1|.|TRBD1|TRBV14
TGTGCCAGCAGCCAAGATAACGCCAGGGGGTTCCTGCGTACTGAAGCTTTCTTT
CASSQDNARGFLRTEAFF
>TRBJ1-2|.|.|TRBV21-1
TGTGCCAGCAGCGCGCATCAGGGTATAATGACTGGCTACACCTTC
CASSAHQGIMTGYTF
>TRBJ1-2|once|TRBD1|TRBV30
TGTGCCTGGAGCCCAGGACAGGCCTATGGCTACACCTTC
CAWSPGQAYGYTF
>TRBJ1-4|.|.|TRBV19
TGTGCCAGTAGTCACCTGGGGGAAAAACTGTTTTTT
CASSHLGEKLFF
>TRBJ1-1|once|.|TRBV19
TGTGCCAGTAAGGGTGGCCTAACGAACACTGAAGCTTTCTTT
CASKGGLTNTEAFF
>TRBJ2-5|.|.|TRBV3-1/TRBV3-2
TGTGCCAGCAGCCAAGCACTAGCAGCCCAAGAGACCCAGTACTTC
CASSQALAAQETQYF
>TRBJ1-5|.|TRBD1|TRBV28
TGTGCCAGCAGTTTTAGCCAGACAGGGGCGGGTGGCCAGCCCCAGCATTTT
CASSFSQTGAGGQPQHF
>TRBJ1-2|.|.|TRBV12-3/TRBV12-4
TGTGCCAGCAGTTTAGGCCTCCATATAGACTACACCTTC
CASSLGLHIDYTF
>TRBJ2-7|.|TRBD1|TRBV13
TGTGCCAGCAGCTTCAAAGGGGGCTACTACGAGCAGTACTTC
CASSFKGGYYEQYF
>TRBJ2-7|.|TRBD2|TRBV2
TGTGCCAGCAGTGAGGTTAGCGGGAGCGATTACGAGCAGTACTTC
CASSEVSGSDYEQYF
>TRBJ1-2|.|.|TRBV9
TGTGCCAGCAGCCCAACATCCGGTGGCGGCTACACCTTC
CASSPTSGGGYTF
>TRBJ2-7|.|.|TRBV5-6
TGTGCCAGCAGCCGTAAGGAGCCTGGGACATGGCAGTACTTC
CASSRKEPGTWQYF
>TRBJ1-5|.|.|TRBV7-8
TGTGCCAGCAGCTTACGCAGGGTCGGCAATCAGCCCCAGCATTTT
CASSLRRVGNQPQHF
>TRBJ2-5|.|TRBD2|TRBV9
TGTGCCAGCAGCTTATGGACTAGCGTACAAGAGACCCAGTACTTC
CASSLWTSVQETQYF
>TRBJ2-5|.|.|TRBV11-2
TGTGCCAGCAGCTTAAGGGGAGAGACCCAGTACTTC
CASSLRGETQYF
>TRBJ1-5|.|TRBD1|TRBV28
TGTGCCAGCAGTGGGAGGCAGGGGGCAAATCAGCCCCAGCATTTT
CASSGRQGANQPQHF
>TRBJ1-1|.|.|TRBV19
TGTGCCAGTTGGAGCGGAGCGAACACTGAAGCTTTCTTT
CASWSGANTEAFF
>TRBJ2-3|.|TRBD2|TRBV10-3
TGTGCCATCGGACCCGGGACTAGCGGGACAGATACGCAGTATTTT
CAIGPGTSGTDTQYF
>TRBJ1-1|few|.|TRBV19
TGTGCCAGTAGTATGTATTCAGGGGCACAGAACACTGAAGCTTTCTTT
CASSMYSGAQNTEAFF
>TRBJ2-5|.|.|TRBV2
TGTGCCAGCCCAGGTCAGACGGAGACCCAGTACTTC
CASPGQTETQYF
>TRBJ1-4|.|.|TRBV28
TGTGCCAGCAGTCAAAAAGAAAAACTGTTTTTT
CASSQKEKLFF
>TRBJ2-7|.|TRBD2|TRBV10-3
TGTGCCATCAGTGAGTCTTCGGAGCGGGACTACGAGCAGTACTTC
CAISESSERDYEQYF
>TRBJ1-6|.|.|TRBV11-2
TGTGCCAGCAGCCTAAGGGCTCCGAGGCAGGGAGGTAATACACCCCTCCACTTT
CASSLRAPRQGGNTPLHF
>TRBJ2-2|.|TRBD1|TRBV19
TGTGCCAGTAGTAACAGGGGGCGGTCCGGGGAGCTGTTTTTT
CASSNRGRSGELFF
>TRBJ1-1|.|TRBD1|TRBV9
TGTGCCAGCAGCGTAGCAGGGGGCTTCACTGAAGCTTTCTTT
CASSVAGGFTEAFF
>TRBJ1-2|once|.|TRBV30
TGTGCATGGACCCCAGGGCTTGGCTACACCTTC
CAWTPGLGYTF
>TRBJ2-7|.|.|TRBV27
TGTGCCAGCAGTTTGTTACCCCCGCACGAGCAGTACTTC
CASSLLPPHEQYF